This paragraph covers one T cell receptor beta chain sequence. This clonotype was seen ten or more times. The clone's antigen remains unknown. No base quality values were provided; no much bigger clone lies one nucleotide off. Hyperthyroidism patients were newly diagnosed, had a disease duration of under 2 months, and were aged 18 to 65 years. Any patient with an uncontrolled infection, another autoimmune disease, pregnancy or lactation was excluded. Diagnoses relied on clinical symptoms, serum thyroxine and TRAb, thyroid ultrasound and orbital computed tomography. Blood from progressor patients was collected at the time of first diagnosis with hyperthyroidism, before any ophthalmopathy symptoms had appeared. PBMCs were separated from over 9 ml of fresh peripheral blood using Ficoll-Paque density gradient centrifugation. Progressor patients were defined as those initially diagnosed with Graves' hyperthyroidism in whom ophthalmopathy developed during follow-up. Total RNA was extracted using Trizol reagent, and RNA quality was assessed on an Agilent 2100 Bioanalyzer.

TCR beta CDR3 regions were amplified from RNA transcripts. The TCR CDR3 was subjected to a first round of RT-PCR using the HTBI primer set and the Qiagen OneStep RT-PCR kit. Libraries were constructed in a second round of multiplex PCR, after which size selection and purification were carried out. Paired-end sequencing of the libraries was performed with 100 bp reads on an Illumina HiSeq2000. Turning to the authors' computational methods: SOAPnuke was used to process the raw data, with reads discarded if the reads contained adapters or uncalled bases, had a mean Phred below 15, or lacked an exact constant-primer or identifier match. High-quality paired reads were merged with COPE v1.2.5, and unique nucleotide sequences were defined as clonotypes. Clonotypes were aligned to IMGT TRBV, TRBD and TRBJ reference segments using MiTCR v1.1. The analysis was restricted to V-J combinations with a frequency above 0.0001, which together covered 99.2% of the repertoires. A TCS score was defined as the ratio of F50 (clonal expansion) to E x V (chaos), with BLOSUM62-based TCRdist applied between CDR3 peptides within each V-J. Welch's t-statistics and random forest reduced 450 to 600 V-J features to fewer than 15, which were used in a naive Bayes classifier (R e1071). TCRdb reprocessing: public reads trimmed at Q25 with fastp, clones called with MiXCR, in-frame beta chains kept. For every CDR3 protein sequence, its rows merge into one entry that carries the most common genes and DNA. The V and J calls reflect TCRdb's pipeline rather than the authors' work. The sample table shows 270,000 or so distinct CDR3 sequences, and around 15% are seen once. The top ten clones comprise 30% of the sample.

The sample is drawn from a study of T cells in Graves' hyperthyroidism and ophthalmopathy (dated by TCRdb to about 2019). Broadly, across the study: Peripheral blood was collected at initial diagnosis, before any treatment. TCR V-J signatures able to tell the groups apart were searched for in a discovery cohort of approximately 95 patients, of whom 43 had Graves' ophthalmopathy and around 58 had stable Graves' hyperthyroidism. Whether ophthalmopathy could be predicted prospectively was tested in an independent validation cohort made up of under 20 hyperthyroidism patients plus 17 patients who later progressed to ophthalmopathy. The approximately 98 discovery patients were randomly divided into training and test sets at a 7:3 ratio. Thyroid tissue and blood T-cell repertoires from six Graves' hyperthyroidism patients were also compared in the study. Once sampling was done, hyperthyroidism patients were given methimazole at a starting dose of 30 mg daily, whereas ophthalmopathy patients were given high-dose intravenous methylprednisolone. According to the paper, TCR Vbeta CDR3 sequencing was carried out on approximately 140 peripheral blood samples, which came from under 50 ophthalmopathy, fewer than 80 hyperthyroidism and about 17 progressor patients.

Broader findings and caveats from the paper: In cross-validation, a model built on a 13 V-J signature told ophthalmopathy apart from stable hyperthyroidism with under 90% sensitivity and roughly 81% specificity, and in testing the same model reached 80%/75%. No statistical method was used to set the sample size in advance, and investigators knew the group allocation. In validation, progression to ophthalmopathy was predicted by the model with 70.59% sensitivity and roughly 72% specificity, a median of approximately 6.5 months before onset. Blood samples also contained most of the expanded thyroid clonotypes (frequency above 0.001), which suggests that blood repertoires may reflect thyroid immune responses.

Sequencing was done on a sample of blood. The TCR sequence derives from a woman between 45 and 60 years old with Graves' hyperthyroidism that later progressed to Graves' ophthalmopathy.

The DNA sequence is given as TGTGCCAGCAGTCTGCTGACTAGCGGCACCTACAATGAGCAGTTCTTC. It is translated as CASSLLTSGTYNEQFF. The chain was built from TRBV27 and TRBJ2-1, with 9 junctional bases fitting TRBD2. The germline V gene encodes CDR1 MNHEY and CDR2 SMNVEV (reference sequence). From V the trimming removes 5 bases and from J it removes 2 bases, while the gene matches leave 7 bases of the junction unaccounted for. The CDR3 sequence holds 16 residues, the cysteine and phenylalanine included. Of all the DNA, just the CDR3 is kept, 48 bases in frame from base 1.